Listed below are T cell receptor beta chains from one sample, sequenced in a study of blood T cell repertoires in COVID-19. Measured with immunoSEQ multiplex PCR; TCRdb has only the in-frame clones, and not every one. This sample has around 100,000 clones; roughly nine tenths occur once, and the top ten carry approximately 31%. Sequenced sample: peripheral blood. The receptors originated from a woman older than 75 with acute or convalescent COVID-19. CDR3s include the opening cysteine and the closing phenylalanine or tryptophan. D genes are given only for firm matches. Size tells how often a clone was seen (once, few, many) or the class of an expanded clone, and some rows leave it out.

v_gene	j_gene	abundance	d_gene	CDR3nt	CDR3aa
TRBV7-8	TRBJ2-7	-	-	TGTGCCAGCAGCTTAGAGGCCCCCGGGTACGAGCAGTACTTC	CASSLEAPGYEQYF
TRBV7-2	TRBJ2-2	-	TRBD2	TGTGCCAGCGGGACTCAAGCGGGACTCCTGAACACCGGGGAGCTGTTTTTT	CASGTQAGLLNTGELFF
TRBV7-2	TRBJ2-7	-	-	TGTGCCAGCAGCCTCCATGGCGGGACAGCCACCTACGAGCAGTACTTC	CASSLHGGTATYEQYF
TRBV5-8	TRBJ2-6	-	-	TGTGCCAGCAGCTTGGAGCTCGACAGCTCTGGGGCCAACGTCCTGACTTTC	CASSLELDSSGANVLTF
TRBV5-6	TRBJ1-2	-	TRBD1	TGTGCCAGCAGCTCAATGACAGGGCTCTATGGCTACACCTTC	CASSSMTGLYGYTF
TRBV5-1	TRBJ2-7	-	TRBD1	TGCGCCAGCAGCTTGGGACAGGGGGTCAACGAGCAGTACTTC	CASSLGQGVNEQYF
TRBV18	TRBJ1-4	-	TRBD1	TGTGCCAGCTCACCACTTTATGAACCGGACAGGCCCTCGAGGAAGTACGAAAAACTGTTTTTT	CASSPLYEPDRPSRKYEKLFF
TRBV27	TRBJ2-3	-	TRBD2	TGTGCCAGCAGCGTGGGACTACCTAGCACAGATACGCAGTATTTT	CASSVGLPSTDTQYF
TRBV9	TRBJ2-5	-	TRBD1	TGTGCCAGCAGCGGGAGACAGGGGACACAAGAGACCCAGTACTTC	CASSGRQGTQETQYF
TRBV2	TRBJ1-2	-	-	TGTGCCAGCAGTGAAGCGCTTAGTCCTAACTATGGCTACACCTTC	CASSEALSPNYGYTF
TRBV10-3	TRBJ1-2	once	-	TGTGCCATCAGTGCCGTTCAGGGTGGCTATGGCTACACCTTC	CAISAVQGGYGYTF
TRBV7-9	TRBJ2-2	few	-	TGTGCCAGCAGCCCGACATATACCGGGGAGCTGTTTTTT	CASSPTYTGELFF
TRBV5-1	TRBJ1-2	-	-	TGCGCCAGCAGCTTTAACCCATGGTTGGAGGACTATGGCTACACCTTC	CASSFNPWLEDYGYTF
TRBV4-1	TRBJ1-5	-	TRBD1	TGCGCCAGCAGCCAAGAAGTCCAGGGGGCGCGCAATCAGCCCCAGCATTTT	CASSQEVQGARNQPQHF
TRBV18	TRBJ2-7	-	TRBD1	TGTGCCAGCCTGTCCGGGGACAGGGCACACGAGCAGTACTTC	CASLSGDRAHEQYF
TRBV29-1	TRBJ2-7	-	TRBD2	TGCAGCGTTGAAGAGGTAGCGGGGGCACTTACCCGGTACTTC	CSVEEVAGALTRYF
TRBV10-2	TRBJ2-1	-	TRBD2	TGCGCCAGCAGTCCTTTAGGACTAGCCAACAATGAGCAGTTCTTC	CASSPLGLANNEQFF